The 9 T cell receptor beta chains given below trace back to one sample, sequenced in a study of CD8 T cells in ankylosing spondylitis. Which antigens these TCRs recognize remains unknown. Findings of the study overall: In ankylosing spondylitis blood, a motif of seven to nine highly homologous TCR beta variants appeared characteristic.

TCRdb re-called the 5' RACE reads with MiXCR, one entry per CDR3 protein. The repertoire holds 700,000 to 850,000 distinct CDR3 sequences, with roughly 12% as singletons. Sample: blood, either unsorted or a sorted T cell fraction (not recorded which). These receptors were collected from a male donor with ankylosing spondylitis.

The CDR3 loop reads CSARERPSRGYTF. The CDR3 nucleotides read TGCAGTGCTAGAGAAAGGCCATCCCGGGGCTACACCTTC. The chain is built from TRBV20-1 and TRBJ1-2, with D uncertain. The CDR3 covers 13 residues. V was shortened by 0 bases and J by 8 bases, with 13 bases between the two germline ends. Germline CDR1 DFQATT, CDR2 SNEGSKA (reference sequence).

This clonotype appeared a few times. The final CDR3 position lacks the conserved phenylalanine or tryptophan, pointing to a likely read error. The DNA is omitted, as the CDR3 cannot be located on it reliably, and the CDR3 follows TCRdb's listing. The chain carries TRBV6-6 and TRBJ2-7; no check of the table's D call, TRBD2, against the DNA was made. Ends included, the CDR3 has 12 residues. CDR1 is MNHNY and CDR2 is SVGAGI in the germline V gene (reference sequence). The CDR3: CASSSKTGPSTS.

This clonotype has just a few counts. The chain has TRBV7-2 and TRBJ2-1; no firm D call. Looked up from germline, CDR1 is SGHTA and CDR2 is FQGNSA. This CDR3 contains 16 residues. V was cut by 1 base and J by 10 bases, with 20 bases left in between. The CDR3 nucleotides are TGTGCCAGCAGCTTAGGGTTCCGCGGCCTAGGCAGAGAGCAGTTCTTC. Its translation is CASSLGFRGLGREQFF.

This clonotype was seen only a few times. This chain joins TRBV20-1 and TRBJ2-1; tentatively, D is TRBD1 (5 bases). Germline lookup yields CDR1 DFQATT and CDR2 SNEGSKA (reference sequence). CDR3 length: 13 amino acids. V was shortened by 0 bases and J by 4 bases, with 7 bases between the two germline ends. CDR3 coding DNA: TGCAGTGCTAGAGAGGCAGGGTACAATGAGCAGTTCTTC. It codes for CSAREAGYNEQFF.

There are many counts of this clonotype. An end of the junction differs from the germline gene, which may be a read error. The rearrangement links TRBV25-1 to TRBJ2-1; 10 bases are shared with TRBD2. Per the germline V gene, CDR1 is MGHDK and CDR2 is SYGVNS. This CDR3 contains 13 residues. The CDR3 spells CASSASSGRRQLF. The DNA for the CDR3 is TGTGCCAGCAGTGCGTCTAGCGGGAGACGCCAACTCTTC.

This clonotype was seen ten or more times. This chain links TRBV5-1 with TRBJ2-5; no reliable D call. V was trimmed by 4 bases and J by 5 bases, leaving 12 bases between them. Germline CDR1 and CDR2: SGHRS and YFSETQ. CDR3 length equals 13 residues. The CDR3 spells CASSLLGSETQYF. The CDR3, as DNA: TGCGCCAGCAGCCTTCTGGGATCCGAGACCCAGTACTTC.

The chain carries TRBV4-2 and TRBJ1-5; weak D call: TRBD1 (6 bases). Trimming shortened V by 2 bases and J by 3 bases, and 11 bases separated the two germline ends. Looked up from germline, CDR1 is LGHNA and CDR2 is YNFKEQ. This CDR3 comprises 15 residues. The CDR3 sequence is CASSQSGALNQPQHF. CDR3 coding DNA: TGTGCCAGCAGCCAATCAGGGGCTCTCAATCAGCCCCAGCATTTT.

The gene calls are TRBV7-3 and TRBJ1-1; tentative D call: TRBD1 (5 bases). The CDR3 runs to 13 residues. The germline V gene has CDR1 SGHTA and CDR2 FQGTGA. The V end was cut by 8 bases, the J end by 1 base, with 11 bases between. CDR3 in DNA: TGTGCCAGCGGAAAAGGACAGAACACTGAAGCTTTCTTT. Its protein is CASGKGQNTEAFF.

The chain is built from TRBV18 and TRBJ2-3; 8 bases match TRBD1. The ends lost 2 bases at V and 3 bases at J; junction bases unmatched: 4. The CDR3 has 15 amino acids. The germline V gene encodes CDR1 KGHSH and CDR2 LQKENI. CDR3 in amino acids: CASSPFRDRTDTQYF. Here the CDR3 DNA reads TGTGCCAGCTCACCATTCCGGGACAGGACAGATACGCAGTATTTT.